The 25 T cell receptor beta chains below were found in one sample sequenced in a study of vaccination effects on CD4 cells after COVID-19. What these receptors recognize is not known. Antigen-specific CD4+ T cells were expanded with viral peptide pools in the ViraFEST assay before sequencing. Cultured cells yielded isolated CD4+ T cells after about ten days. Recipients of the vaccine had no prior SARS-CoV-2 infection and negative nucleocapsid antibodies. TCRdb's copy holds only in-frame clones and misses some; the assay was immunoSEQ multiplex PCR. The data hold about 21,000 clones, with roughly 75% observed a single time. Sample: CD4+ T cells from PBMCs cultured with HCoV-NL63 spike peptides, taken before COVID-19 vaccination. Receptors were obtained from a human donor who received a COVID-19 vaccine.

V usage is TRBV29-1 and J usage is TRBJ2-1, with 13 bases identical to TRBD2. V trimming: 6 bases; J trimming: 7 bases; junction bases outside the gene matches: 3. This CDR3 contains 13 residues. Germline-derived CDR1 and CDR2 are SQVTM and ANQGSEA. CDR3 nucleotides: TGCAGCGTGGGGGGACTAGCGGGGAATGAGCAGTTCTTC. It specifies CSVGGLAGNEQFF.

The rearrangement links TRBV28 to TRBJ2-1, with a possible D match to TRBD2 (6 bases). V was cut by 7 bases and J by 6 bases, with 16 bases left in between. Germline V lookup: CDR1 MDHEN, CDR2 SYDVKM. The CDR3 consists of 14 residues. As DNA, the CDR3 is TGTGCCAGCAACCTCCCATTAGCGGCCAATGAGCAGTTCTTC. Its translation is CASNLPLAANEQFF.

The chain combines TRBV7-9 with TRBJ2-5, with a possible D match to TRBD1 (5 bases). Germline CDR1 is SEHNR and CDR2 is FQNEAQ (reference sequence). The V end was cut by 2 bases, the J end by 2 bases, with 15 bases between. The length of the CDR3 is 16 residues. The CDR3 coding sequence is TGTGCCAGCAGCTTATTTTTGCTGCGACAGCAAGAGACCCAGTACTTC. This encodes CASSLFLLRQQETQYF.

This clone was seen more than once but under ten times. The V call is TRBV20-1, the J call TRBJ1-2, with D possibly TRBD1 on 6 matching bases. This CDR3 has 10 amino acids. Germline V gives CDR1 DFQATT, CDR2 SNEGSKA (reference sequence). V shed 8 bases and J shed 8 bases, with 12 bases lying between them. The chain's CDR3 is CSPTGQGYTF. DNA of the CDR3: TGCAGTCCAACAGGGCAAGGCTACACCTTC.

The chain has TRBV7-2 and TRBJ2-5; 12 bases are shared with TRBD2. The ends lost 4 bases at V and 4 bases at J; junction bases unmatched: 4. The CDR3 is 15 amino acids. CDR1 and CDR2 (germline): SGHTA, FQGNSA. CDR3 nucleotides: TGTGCCAGCAGCTCGACTAGCGGGAGTGGAGAGACCCAGTACTTC. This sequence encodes CASSSTSGSGETQYF.

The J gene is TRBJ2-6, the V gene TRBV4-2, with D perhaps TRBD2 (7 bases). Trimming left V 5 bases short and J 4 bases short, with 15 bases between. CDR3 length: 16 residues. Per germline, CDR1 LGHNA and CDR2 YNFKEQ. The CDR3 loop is CASSEGGGRGANVLTF. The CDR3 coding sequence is TGTGCCAGCAGCGAGGGAGGGGGACGGGGGGCCAACGTCCTGACTTTC.

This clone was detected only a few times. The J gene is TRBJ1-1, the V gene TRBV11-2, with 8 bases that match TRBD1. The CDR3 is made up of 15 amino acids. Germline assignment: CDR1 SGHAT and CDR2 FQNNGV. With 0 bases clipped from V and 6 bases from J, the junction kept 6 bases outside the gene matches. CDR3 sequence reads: CASSLEAGGMAEAFF. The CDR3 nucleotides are TGTGCCAGCAGCTTAGAGGCAGGGGGCATGGCTGAAGCTTTCTTT.

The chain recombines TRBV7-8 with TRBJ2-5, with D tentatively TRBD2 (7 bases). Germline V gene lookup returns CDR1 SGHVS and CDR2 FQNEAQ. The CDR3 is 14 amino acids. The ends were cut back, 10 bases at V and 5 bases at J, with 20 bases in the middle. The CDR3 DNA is TGTGCCACCGCCAAGCGGGGAGGGGGGGAGACCCAGTACTTC. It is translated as CATAKRGGGETQYF.

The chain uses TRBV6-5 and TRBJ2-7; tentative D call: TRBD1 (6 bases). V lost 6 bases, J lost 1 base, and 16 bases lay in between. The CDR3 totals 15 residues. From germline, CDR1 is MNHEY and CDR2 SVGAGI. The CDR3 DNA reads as TGTGCCAGCAGCCCACAGGGTTCCCCGTCCTACGAGCAGTACTTC. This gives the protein CASSPQGSPSYEQYF.

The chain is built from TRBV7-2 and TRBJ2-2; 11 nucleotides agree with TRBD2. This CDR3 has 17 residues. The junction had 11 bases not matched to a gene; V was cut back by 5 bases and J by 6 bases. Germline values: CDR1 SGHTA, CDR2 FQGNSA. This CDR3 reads CASSVSGGAVKAGELFF. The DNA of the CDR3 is TGTGCCAGCAGCGTTAGCGGGGGGGCCGTTAAAGCCGGGGAGCTGTTTTTT.

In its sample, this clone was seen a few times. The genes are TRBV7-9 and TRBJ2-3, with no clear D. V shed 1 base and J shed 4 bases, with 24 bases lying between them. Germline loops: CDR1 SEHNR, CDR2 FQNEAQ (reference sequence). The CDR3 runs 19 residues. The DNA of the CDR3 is TGTGCCAGCAGCTTAGATCCCATCCCAGACGGGCTAGTCCCAGATACGCAGTATTTT. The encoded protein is CASSLDPIPDGLVPDTQYF.

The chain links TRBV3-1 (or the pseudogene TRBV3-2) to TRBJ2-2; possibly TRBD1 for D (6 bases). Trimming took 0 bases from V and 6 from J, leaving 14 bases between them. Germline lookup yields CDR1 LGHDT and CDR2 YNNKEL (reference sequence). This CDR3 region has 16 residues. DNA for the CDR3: TGTGCCAGCAGCCAAGAACGGGTATGGGGGCCCGGGGAGCTGTTTTTT. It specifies CASSQERVWGPGELFF.

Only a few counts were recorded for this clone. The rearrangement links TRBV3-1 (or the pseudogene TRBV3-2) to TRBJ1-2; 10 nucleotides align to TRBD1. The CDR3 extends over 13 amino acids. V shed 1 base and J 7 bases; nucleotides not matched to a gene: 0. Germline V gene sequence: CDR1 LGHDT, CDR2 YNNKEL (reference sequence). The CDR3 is CASSQGTGGGYTF. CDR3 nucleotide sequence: TGTGCCAGCAGCCAAGGGACAGGGGGTGGCTACACCTTC.

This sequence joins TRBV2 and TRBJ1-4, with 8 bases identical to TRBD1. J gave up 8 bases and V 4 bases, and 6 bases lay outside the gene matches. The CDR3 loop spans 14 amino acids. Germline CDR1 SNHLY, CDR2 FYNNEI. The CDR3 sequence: CASSGGQGGEKLFF. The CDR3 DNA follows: TGTGCCAGCAGTGGAGGACAGGGAGGAGAAAAACTGTTTTTT.

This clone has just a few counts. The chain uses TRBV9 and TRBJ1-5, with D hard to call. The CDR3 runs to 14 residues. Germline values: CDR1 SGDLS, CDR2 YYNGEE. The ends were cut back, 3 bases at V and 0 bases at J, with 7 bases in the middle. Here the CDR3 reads CASSGPYSNQPQHF. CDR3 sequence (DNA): TGTGCCAGCAGCGGACCTTATAGCAATCAGCCCCAGCATTTT.

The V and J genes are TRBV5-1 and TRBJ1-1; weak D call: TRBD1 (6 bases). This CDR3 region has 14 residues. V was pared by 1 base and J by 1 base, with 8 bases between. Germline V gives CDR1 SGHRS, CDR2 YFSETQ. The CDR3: CASSLRGQNTEAFF. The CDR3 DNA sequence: TGCGCCAGCAGCTTGCGGGGGCAGAACACTGAAGCTTTCTTT.

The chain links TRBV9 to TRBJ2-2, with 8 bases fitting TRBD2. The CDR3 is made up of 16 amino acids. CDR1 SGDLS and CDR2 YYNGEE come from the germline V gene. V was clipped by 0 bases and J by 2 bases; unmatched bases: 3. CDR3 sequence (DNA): TGTGCCAGCAGCGTAGCCGGGGGGGCAAACACCGGGGAGCTGTTTTTT. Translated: CASSVAGGANTGELFF.

CDR3 residues: CASRPLLEGGRDTQYF. The CDR3 region has the DNA TGTGCCAGCAGACCCTTACTTGAAGGGGGCCGGGATACGCAGTATTTT. This chain joins TRBV7-2 and TRBJ2-3, with 7 bases matching TRBD1. Per the germline V gene, CDR1 is SGHTA and CDR2 is FQGNSA. The CDR3 sequence is 16 residues long. V trimming: 6 bases; J trimming: 6 bases; junction bases outside the gene matches: 15.

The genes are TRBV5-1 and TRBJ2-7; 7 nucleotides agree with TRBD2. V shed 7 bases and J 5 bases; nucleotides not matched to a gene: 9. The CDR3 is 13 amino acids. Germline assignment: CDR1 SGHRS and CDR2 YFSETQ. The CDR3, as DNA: TGCGCCAGCGGAGGAGGGGAGGGCAACGAGCAGTACTTC. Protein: CASGGGEGNEQYF.

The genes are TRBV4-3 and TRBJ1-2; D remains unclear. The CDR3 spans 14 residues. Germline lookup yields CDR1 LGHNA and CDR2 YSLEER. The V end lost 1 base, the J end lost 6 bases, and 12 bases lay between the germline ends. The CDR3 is CASSQVFYEDGYTF. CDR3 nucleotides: TGCGCCAGCAGCCAAGTTTTCTATGAGGATGGCTACACCTTC.

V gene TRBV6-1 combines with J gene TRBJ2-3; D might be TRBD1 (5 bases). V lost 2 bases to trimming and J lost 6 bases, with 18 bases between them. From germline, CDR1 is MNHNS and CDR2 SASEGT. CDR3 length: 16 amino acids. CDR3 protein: CASSETPARGTDTQYF. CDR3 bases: TGTGCCAGCAGTGAAACGCCAGCAAGGGGTACGGATACGCAGTATTTT.

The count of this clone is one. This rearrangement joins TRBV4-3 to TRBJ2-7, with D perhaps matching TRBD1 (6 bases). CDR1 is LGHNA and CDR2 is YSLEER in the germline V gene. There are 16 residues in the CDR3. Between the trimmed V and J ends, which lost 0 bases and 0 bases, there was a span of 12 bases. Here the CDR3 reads CASSQDYWTVSYEQYF. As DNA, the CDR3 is TGCGCCAGCAGCCAAGATTACTGGACAGTCTCCTACGAGCAGTACTTC.

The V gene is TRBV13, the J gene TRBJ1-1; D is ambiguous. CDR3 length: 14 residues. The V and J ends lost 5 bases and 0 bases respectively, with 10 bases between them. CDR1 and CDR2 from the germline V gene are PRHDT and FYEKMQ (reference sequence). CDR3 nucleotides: TGTGCCAGCAGCATGAGTACCATGAACACTGAAGCTTTCTTT. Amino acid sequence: CASSMSTMNTEAFF. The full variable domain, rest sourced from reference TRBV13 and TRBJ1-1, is AAGVIQSPRHLIKEKRETATLKCYPIPRHDTVYWYQQGPGQDPQFLISFYEKMQSDKGSIPDRFSAQQFSDYHSELNMSSLELGDSALYFCASSMSTMNTEAFFGQGTRLTVV.

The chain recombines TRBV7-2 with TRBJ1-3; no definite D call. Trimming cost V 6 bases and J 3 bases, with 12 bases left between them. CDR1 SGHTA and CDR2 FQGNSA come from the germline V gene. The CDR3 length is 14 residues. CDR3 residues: CASRAPGYGNTIYF. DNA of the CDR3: TGTGCCAGCAGGGCCCCGGGGTATGGAAACACCATATATTTT.

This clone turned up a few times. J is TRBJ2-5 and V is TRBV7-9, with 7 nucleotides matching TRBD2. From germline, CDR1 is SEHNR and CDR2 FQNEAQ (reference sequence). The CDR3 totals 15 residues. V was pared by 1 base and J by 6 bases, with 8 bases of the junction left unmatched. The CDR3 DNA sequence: TGTGCCAGCAGCTTAGGTGCGGGAGATGGAAAGACCCAGTACTTC. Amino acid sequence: CASSLGAGDGKTQYF.